The 25 T cell receptor beta chains reported below all come from one sample, sequenced in a study of shared clonotypes between healthy human individuals. The data were produced by immunoSEQ multiplex PCR, yet TCRdb's version contains in-frame clones alone and is incomplete. The sample lists more than 400,000 clones; almost 80% were seen once. Material: PBMCs. Receptors were obtained from a woman aged 40 to 55 in good health. Some clones in this sample may be carry-over from other donors' samples.

The V call is TRBV6-1, the J call TRBJ2-2, with TRBD1 matching over 8 bases. The V gene end was trimmed by 2 bases and the J gene end by 4 bases; junction bases not matched to a gene: 6. Germline lookup yields CDR1 MNHNS and CDR2 SASEGT. CDR3 size: 16 residues. The chain's CDR3 is CASSEPPDRVTGELFF. CDR3 in DNA: TGTGCCAGCAGTGAACCCCCGGACAGGGTCACCGGGGAGCTGTTTTTT.

The V and J genes are TRBV7-2 and TRBJ2-6; a possible D gene is TRBD1 (5 bases). Germline V gives CDR1 SGHTA, CDR2 FQGNSA. Trimming pared 5 bases from V and 0 bases from J, leaving 8 bases between. The CDR3 is made up of 15 amino acids. The CDR3 DNA follows: TGTGCCAGCAGCCGACAGAGCTCTGGGGCCAACGTCCTGACTTTC. It encodes CASSRQSSGANVLTF.

This clone was recorded once. V gene TRBV6-1 combines with J gene TRBJ2-2; 8 bases map to TRBD2. There are 14 residues in the CDR3. Trimming took 8 bases from V and 2 from J; bases not matched to a gene: 4. The germline gives CDR1 MNHNS, CDR2 SASEGT. CDR3 coding DNA: TGTGCCAGCGGCGGGGGGATTAACACCGGGGAGCTGTTTTTT. Translation gives CASGGGINTGELFF.

The chain employs TRBV10-3 and TRBJ2-5; D is unclear. Trimming stripped 10 bases from V and 2 bases from J, with 14 bases between. The CDR3 has 13 amino acids. Germline CDR1 reads ENHRY; CDR2 reads SYGVKD. Here the CDR3 DNA reads TGTGCCACCGCTCCTAGTTTACAAGAGACCCAGTACTTC. It translates to CATAPSLQETQYF.

The chain links TRBV7-9 to TRBJ2-5; 7 nucleotides align to TRBD2. Trimming cost V 0 bases and J 5 bases; bases outside gene matches: 3. Looked up from germline, CDR1 is SEHNR and CDR2 is FQNEAQ (reference sequence). This CDR3 region has 14 residues. The CDR3 DNA reads TGTGCCAGCAGCTTAGCGGGAGGGCCGGAGACCCAGTACTTC. Protein product: CASSLAGGPETQYF.

V is TRBV28 and J is TRBJ1-5; no firm D call. The germline V and J ends were trimmed by 2 bases and 7 bases, with 6 bases remaining between them. CDR3 length: 12 residues. The germline V gene encodes CDR1 MDHEN and CDR2 SYDVKM. The CDR3 sequence: CASSLLDQPQHF. The CDR3 bases are TGTGCCAGCAGTTTACTAGACCAGCCCCAGCATTTT. The full variable domain, its missing parts supplied by reference TRBV28 and TRBJ1-5, is DVKVTQSSRYLVKRTGEKVFLECVQDMDHENMFWYRQDPGLGLRLIYFSYDVKMKEKGDIPEGYSVSREKKERFSLILESASTNQTSMYLCASSLLDQPQHFGDGTRLSIL.

The chain links TRBV5-1 to TRBJ1-1; TRBD1 agrees at 8 bases. From germline, CDR1 is SGHRS and CDR2 YFSETQ. The CDR3 extends over 15 amino acids. With 6 bases clipped from V and 2 bases from J, the junction kept 9 bases outside the gene matches. The CDR3 nucleotides read TGCGCCAGCAAACCAGGGGGCCGTTCTAACACTGAAGCTTTCTTT. It encodes CASKPGGRSNTEAFF.

On this clone itself: It may be a read error: a sequence one base away is much more abundant. V gene TRBV6-4 combines with J gene TRBJ2-2; 8 positions agree with TRBD2. Germline V gene sequence: CDR1 MRHNA, CDR2 SNTAGT. CDR3 length: 14 residues. The CDR3 region is CASSDSGATRELFF. CDR3 DNA sequence: TGTGCCAGCAGTGATAGCGGGGCCACCAGGGAGCTGTTTTTT.

This clone was detected only a few times. This chain uses TRBV5-5 with TRBJ2-7, with 8 positions matching TRBD2. Trimming at V came to 1 base and at J to 3 bases, leaving 3 bases not matched to a gene. The CDR3 is 14 residues long. CDR1 is SGHKS, CDR2 YYEKEE, per germline (reference sequence). The CDR3 here is CASSLTSGVYEQYF. Written as DNA, the CDR3 is TGTGCCAGCAGCTTGACTAGCGGAGTCTACGAGCAGTACTTC.

This rearrangement joins TRBV10-3 to TRBJ2-5; a weak D match, TRBD1 (6 bases). CDR1 and CDR2 (germline): ENHRY, SYGVKD. This CDR3 has 13 residues. Trimming removed 4 bases from V and 2 bases from J, with 8 bases in between. The CDR3 nucleotides are TGTGCCATCAGTGCGAGGGGGCAAGAGACCCAGTACTTC. This gives the protein CAISARGQETQYF.

V is TRBV7-9 and J is TRBJ2-1, with TRBD2 identical over 13 bases. From germline, CDR1 is SEHNR and CDR2 FQNEAQ (reference sequence). Trimming took 4 bases from V and 6 from J; bases not matched to a gene: 3. The CDR3 covers 15 residues. CDR3 DNA: TGTGCCAGCAGCTCCGGGACTAGCGGGGTCAATGAGCAGTTCTTC. This codes for CASSSGTSGVNEQFF.

The J gene is TRBJ2-7, the V gene TRBV19; no reliable D call. The CDR3 is 12 amino acids. V was trimmed by 7 bases and J by 0 bases, leaving 7 bases between them. Germline values: CDR1 LNHDA, CDR2 SQIVND (reference sequence). The CDR3 protein is CASKGDSYEQYF. In DNA form, the CDR3 reads TGTGCCAGTAAAGGAGACTCCTACGAGCAGTACTTC.

The V gene is TRBV4-2, the J gene TRBJ2-7; D call uncertain. This CDR3 contains 15 residues. Germline CDR1 reads LGHNA; CDR2 reads YNFKEQ. Between the trimmed V and J ends, which lost 2 bases and 0 bases, there was a span of 11 bases. The CDR3 DNA follows: TGTGCCAGCAGCCAAATTGGCGATAGCTCCTACGAGCAGTACTTC. As protein: CASSQIGDSSYEQYF.

The genes are TRBV30 and TRBJ1-2, with 9 bases lining up with TRBD1. Germline CDR1 GTSNPN, CDR2 SVGIG (reference sequence). Trimming at V came to 2 bases and at J to 4 bases, leaving 2 bases not matched to a gene. The CDR3 is made up of 13 amino acids. The CDR3 DNA reads TGTGCCTGGAGTTTACAGGGGGCCTATGGCTACACCTTC. Translation gives CAWSLQGAYGYTF.

This chain links TRBV28 with TRBJ2-1; 9 nucleotides line up with TRBD2. The CDR3 length is 15 residues. Germline CDR1 and CDR2: MDHEN and SYDVKM. The J segment lost 2 bases and the V segment lost 6 bases, leaving 5 bases of the junction unmatched. CDR3 bases: TGTGCCAGCAGCCTAGCGGGGACAACCTACAATGAGCAGTTCTTC. Protein: CASSLAGTTYNEQFF.

The rearrangement links TRBV2 to TRBJ1-5, with D possibly matching TRBD1 (5 bases). With 6 bases removed from V and 2 bases from J, the gap between germline ends came to 14 bases. The germline V gene has CDR1 SNHLY and CDR2 FYNNEI. The CDR3 runs to 15 residues. DNA of the CDR3: TGTGCCAGCAGAGGGGACGGGTCGGGCAATCAGCCCCAGCATTTT. Translating gives CASRGDGSGNQPQHF.

The V gene is TRBV11-2, the J gene TRBJ2-7; D might be TRBD2 (6 bases). Germline assignment: CDR1 SGHAT and CDR2 FQNNGV. V shed 3 bases and J shed 1 base, with 19 bases lying between them. The CDR3 sequence is 17 residues long. The CDR3 DNA reads as TGTGCCAGCAGCTTCGCGCTTTTGGGAGGAGGATCCTACGAGCAGTACTTC. Protein sequence: CASSFALLGGGSYEQYF.

The CDR3 is CASTVRDSSSYEQYF. For the CDR3, the DNA is TGTGCCAGCACCGTCCGGGACAGCAGCTCCTACGAGCAGTACTTC. The chain employs TRBV28 and TRBJ2-7; TRBD1 matches at 7 bases. Germline CDR1 and CDR2: MDHEN and SYDVKM. V was clipped by 7 bases and J by 0 bases; unmatched bases: 9. This CDR3 comprises 15 residues.

This chain uses TRBV4-1 with TRBJ2-3, with D perhaps given as TRBD1 or TRBD2 (6 bases each). The germline V gene encodes CDR1 MGHRA and CDR2 YSYEKL. This CDR3 spans 15 amino acids. The ends were cut back, 5 bases at V and 3 bases at J, with 15 bases in the middle. In nucleotides, the CDR3 is TGCGCCAGCAGCGTCAGGGAAGGGGGGACAGATACGCAGTATTTT. It encodes CASSVREGGTDTQYF.

The chain has TRBV6-6 and TRBJ2-7; D is tentatively TRBD1 or TRBD2 (5 bases each). The CDR3 is 14 amino acids. Germline CDR1 reads MNHNY; CDR2 reads SVGAGI (reference sequence). The V and J ends lost 3 bases and 5 bases respectively, with 14 bases between them. This CDR3 is CASSYGVEGNEQYF. DNA for the CDR3: TGTGCCAGCAGTTATGGTGTTGAGGGGAACGAGCAGTACTTC.

This sequence joins TRBV28 and TRBJ2-3, with 10 bases matching TRBD2. Trimming removed 7 bases from V and 3 bases from J; junction bases left unmatched: 4. The CDR3 contains 14 residues. Germline CDR1 MDHEN, CDR2 SYDVKM. The CDR3 DNA is TGTGCCAGCACACTAGCGGGAAGTACAGATACGCAGTATTTT. Translated, it gives CASTLAGSTDTQYF.

The rearrangement uses TRBV5-1 and TRBJ1-2, with D maybe TRBD1 (5 bases). The CDR3 is made up of 14 amino acids. V was trimmed by 0 bases and J by 7 bases, leaving 13 bases between them. Looked up from germline, CDR1 is SGHRS and CDR2 is YFSETQ. The CDR3 region is CASSLGDGDGGYTF. The CDR3 nucleotides are TGCGCCAGCAGCTTGGGGGACGGCGACGGTGGCTACACCTTC.

The chain has TRBV27 and TRBJ1-2, with 8 bases aligning to TRBD1. J gave up 4 bases and V 5 bases, and 15 bases lay outside the gene matches. The germline CDR1 and CDR2 sequences are MNHEY and SMNVEV (reference sequence). This CDR3 spans 17 amino acids. The CDR3 coding sequence is TGTGCCAGCAGTCCCACCCCAGGGGGCCCAGTGGGCTATGGCTACACCTTC. Amino acids: CASSPTPGGPVGYGYTF.

Details on this clone: Distinct nucleotide sequences in the sample also encode this CDR3. This rearrangement joins TRBV5-6 to TRBJ2-7; perhaps TRBD1 as D (5 bases). The germline CDR1 and CDR2 sequences are SGHDT and YYEEEE. V dropped 4 bases and J dropped 0 bases, with 14 bases sitting between them. The length of the CDR3 is 15 residues. The CDR3 spells CASSVTGFSSYEQYF. CDR3 coding DNA: TGTGCCAGCAGCGTCACAGGTTTTTCCTCCTACGAGCAGTACTTC.

The genes are TRBV4-1 and TRBJ1-5; the D gene is possibly TRBD1 (5 bases). Between the trimmed V and J ends, which lost 2 bases and 0 bases, there was a span of 17 bases. This CDR3 is 18 amino acids long. The germline CDR1 and CDR2 sequences are MGHRA and YSYEKL. DNA for the CDR3: TGCGCCAGCAGCCAACAGCCCGGGACTGCATATAGCAATCAGCCCCAGCATTTT. It yields the protein CASSQQPGTAYSNQPQHF.